This T cell receptor (beta chain) was identified during a study of a mutant IDH1 vaccine in newly diagnosed glioma. Study summary: Of the patients given treatment, roughly 62% were male and about 40% were female, and a mean age of roughly 40 years was recorded.

Germline values: CDR1 MNHEY, CDR2 SVGAGI. This CDR3 comprises 15 residues. With V trimmed by 4 bases and J by 3 bases, 6 bases remained unmatched. The sample's time point: week 5, during vaccination. In every dose of vaccine, 300 ug of mutant IDH1 20-mer peptide was given alongside topical imiquimod. In regard to this clone: What it recognizes is unknown.

Assay: immunoSEQ multiplex PCR; the TCRdb copy retains only in-frame clones and omits some. This sample has more than 55,000 clones, with less than 85% found just once. The specimen was PBMCs, collected from a glioma patient whose treatment included an IDH1 peptide vaccine. V and J are TRBV6-5 and TRBJ1-3, with 7 bases that match TRBD1. This clonotype was obtained from a woman between 18 and 30 years old with glioma. Some clones in this sample may be carry-over from other donors' samples. CDR3 residues: CASSSQQGYGNTIYF. The CDR3 region has the DNA TGTGCCAGCAGTTCGCAACAGGGGTATGGAAACACCATATATTTT.